The sample holds one count of the clone carrying this T cell receptor (beta chain). The record originates from a study of blood T cell repertoires in COVID-19. This table comes from immunoSEQ multiplex PCR, and its TCRdb copy is limited to in-frame clones, with some not included. The sample lists around 400,000 clones; 70% to 90% were seen once. This TCR was sampled from a woman between 55 and 75 years old with COVID-19, enrolled during active disease. Input material: peripheral blood.

The chain's CDR3 is CASRQGQGNNGYTF. CDR3 DNA: TGCGCCAGCAGACAGGGACAGGGGAACAATGGCTACACCTTC. This chain joins TRBV5-1 and TRBJ1-2, with 10 positions matching TRBD1. CDR1 and CDR2 from the germline V gene are SGHRS and YFSETQ. The CDR3 has 14 residues. Trimming cost V 5 bases and J 6 bases; bases outside gene matches: 7.